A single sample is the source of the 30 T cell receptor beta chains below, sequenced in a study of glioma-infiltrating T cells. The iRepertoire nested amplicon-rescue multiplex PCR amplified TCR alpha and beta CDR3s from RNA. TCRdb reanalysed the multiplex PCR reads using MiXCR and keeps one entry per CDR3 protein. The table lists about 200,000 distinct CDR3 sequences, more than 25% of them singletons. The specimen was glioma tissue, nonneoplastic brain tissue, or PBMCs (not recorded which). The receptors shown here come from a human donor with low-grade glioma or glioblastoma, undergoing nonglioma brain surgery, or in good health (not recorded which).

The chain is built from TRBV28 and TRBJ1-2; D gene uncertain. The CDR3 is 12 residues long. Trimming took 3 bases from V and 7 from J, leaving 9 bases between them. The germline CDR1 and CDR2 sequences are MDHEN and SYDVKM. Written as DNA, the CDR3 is TGTGCCAGCAGTTTCCTGGAAAGTGGCTACACCTTC. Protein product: CASSFLESGYTF.

The CDR3 sequence: CASNVRPYNEQFF. The CDR3 DNA reads TGTGCCAGCAACGTCAGGCCATACAATGAGCAGTTCTTC. This chain connects TRBV9 to TRBJ2-1; D unclear. V lost 6 bases and J 4 bases, leaving 11 bases between the germline ends. The germline V gene has CDR1 SGDLS and CDR2 YYNGEE. This CDR3 has 13 amino acids.

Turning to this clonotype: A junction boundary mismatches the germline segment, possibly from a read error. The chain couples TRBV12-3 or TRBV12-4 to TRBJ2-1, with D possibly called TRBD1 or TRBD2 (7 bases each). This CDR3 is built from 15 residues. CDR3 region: CASRLQGRGNNEQIF. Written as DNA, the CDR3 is TGTGCCAGCAGATTACAGGGGAGGGGGAACAATGAGCAGATCTTC.

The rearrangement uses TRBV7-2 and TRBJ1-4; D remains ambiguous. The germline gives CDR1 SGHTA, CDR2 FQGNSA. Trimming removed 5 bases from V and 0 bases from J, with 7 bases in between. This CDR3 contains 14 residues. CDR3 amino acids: CASSPGSTNEKLFF. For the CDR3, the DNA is TGTGCCAGCAGCCCCGGGTCAACTAATGAAAAACTGTTTTTT.

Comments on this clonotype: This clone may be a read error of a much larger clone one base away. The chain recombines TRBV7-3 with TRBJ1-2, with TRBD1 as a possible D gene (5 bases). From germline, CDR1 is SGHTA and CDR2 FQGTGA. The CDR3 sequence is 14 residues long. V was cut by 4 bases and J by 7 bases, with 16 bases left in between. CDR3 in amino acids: CASSSKPGSGGYTF. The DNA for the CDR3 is TGTGCCAGCAGCTCAAAGCCAGGGAGCGGTGGCTACACCTTC. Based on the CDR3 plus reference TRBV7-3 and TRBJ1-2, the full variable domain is GAGVSQTPSNKVTEKGKYVELRCDPISGHTALYWYRQSLGQGPEFLIYFQGTGAADDSGLPNDRFFAVRPEGSVSTLKIQRTERGDSAVYLCASSSKPGSGGYTFGSGTRLTVV.

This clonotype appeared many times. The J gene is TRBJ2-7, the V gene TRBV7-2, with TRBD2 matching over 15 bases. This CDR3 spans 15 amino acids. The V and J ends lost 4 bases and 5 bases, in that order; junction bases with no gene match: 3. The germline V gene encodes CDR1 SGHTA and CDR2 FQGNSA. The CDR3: CASSSGLAGGDEQYF. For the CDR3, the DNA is TGTGCCAGCAGCTCGGGACTAGCGGGAGGAGACGAGCAGTACTTC. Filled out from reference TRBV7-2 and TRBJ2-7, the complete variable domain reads GAGVSQSPSNKVTEKGKDVELRCDPISGHTALYWYRQSLGQGLEFLIYFQGNSAPDKSGLPSDRFSAERTGGSVSTLTIQRTQQEDSAVYLCASSSGLAGGDEQYFGPGTRLTVT.

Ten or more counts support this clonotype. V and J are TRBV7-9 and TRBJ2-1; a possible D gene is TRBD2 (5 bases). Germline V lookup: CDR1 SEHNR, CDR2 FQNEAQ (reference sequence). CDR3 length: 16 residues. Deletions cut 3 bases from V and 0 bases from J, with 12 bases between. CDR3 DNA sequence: TGTGCCAGCAGCTTCGGTGGGAGTAGCTCCTACAATGAGCAGTTCTTC. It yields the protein CASSFGGSSSYNEQFF.

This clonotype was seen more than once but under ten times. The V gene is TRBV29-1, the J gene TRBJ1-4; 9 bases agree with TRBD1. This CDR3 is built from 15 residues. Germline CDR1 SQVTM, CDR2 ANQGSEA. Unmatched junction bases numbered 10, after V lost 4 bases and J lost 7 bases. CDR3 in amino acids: CSVGSTGGASEKLFF. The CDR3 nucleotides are TGCAGCGTTGGTTCTACAGGGGGCGCGAGTGAAAAACTGTTTTTT.

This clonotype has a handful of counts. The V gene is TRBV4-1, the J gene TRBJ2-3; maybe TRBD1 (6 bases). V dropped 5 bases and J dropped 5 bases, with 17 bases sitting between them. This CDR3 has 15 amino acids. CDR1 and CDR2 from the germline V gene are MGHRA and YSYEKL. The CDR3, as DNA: TGCGCCAGCAGCGAAAGACAGGAAGGGAGAGATACGCAGTATTTT. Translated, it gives CASSERQEGRDTQYF.

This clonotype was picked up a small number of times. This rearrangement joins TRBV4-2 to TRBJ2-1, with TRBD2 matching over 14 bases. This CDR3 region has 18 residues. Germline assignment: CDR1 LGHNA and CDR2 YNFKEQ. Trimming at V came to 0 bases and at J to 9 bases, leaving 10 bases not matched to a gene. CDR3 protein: CASSQEIQGLAGAPEQFF. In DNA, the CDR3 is TGTGCCAGCAGCCAAGAAATACAGGGACTAGCGGGAGCCCCTGAGCAGTTCTTC.

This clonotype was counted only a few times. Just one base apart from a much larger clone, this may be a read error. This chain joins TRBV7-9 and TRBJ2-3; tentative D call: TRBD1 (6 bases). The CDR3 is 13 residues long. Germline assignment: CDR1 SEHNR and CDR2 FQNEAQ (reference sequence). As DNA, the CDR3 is TGTGCCAGCAGTTTTAGCCGGACAGATATGCAGTATTTT. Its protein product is CASSFSRTDMQYF.

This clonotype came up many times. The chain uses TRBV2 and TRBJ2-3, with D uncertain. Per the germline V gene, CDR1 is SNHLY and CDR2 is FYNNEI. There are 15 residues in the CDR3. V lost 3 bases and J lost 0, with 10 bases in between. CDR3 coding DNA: TGTGCCAGCAGTGACGAACAGACTAGCACAGATACGCAGTATTTT. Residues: CASSDEQTSTDTQYF.

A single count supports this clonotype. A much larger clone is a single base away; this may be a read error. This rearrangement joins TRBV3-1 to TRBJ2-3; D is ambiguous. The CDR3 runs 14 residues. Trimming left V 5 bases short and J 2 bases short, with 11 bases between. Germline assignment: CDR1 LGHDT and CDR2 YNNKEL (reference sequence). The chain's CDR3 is CASSKEPSTDTQYF. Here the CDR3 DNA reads TGTGCCAGCAGCAAGGAACCATCCACAGATACGCAGTATTTT.

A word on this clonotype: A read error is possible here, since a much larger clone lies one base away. The CDR3 here is CASSQGTRVNQPQHF. The CDR3 nucleotides are TGTGCCAGCAGCCAAGGCACCAGGGTCAATCAGCCCCAGCATTTT. The rearrangement uses TRBV14 and TRBJ1-5; maybe TRBD1 (5 bases). The germline gives CDR1 SGHDN, CDR2 FVKESK. V dropped 1 base and J dropped 3 bases, with 10 bases sitting between them. The CDR3 spans 15 residues.

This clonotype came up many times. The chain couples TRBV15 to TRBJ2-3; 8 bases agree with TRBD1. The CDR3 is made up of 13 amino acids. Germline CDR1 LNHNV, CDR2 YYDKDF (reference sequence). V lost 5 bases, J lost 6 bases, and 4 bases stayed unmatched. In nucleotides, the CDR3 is TGTGCCACCAGCGTAAACAGGGGGGATACGCAGTATTTT. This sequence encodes CATSVNRGDTQYF.

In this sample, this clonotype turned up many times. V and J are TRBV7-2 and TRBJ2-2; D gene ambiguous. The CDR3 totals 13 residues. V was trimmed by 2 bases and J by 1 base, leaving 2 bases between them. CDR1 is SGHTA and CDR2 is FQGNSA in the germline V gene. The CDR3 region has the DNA TGTGCCAGCAGCTTAATGAACACCGGGGAGCTGTTTTTT. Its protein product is CASSLMNTGELFF.

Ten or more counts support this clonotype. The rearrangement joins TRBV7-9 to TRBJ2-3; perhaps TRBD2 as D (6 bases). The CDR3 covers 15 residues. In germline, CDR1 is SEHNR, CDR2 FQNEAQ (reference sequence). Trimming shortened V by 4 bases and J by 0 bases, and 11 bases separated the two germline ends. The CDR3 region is CASSSSGGSTDTQYF. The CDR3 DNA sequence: TGTGCCAGCAGCTCCTCCGGGGGTAGCACAGATACGCAGTATTTT.

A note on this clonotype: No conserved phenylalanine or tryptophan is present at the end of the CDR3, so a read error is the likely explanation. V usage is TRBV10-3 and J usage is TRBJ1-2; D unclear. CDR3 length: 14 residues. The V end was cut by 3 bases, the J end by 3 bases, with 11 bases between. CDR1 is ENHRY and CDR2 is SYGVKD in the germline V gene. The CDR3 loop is CAISEYGTDYGYTL. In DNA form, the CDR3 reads TGTGCCATCAGTGAATACGGCACGGACTATGGCTACACCCTC.

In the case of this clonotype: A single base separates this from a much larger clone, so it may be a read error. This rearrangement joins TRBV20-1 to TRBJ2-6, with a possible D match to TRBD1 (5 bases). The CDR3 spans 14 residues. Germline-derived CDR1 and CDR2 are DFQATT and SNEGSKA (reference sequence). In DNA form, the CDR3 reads TGCAGTGCTAGGTCGGGTTCTGGGGCCAACGTCCGGACTTTC. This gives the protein CSARSGSGANVRTF.

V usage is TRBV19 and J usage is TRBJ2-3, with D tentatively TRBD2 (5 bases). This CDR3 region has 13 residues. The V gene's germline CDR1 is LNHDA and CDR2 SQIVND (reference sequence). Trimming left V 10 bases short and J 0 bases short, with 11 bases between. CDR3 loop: CAISEGSTDTQYF. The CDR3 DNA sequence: TGTGCCATTAGCGAGGGTAGCACAGATACGCAGTATTTT.

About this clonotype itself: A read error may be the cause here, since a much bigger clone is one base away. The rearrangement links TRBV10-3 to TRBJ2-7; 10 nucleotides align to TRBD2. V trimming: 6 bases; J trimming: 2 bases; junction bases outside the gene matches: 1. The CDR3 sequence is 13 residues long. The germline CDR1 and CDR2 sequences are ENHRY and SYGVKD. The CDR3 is CAISGLAAYEQYF. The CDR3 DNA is TGTGCCATCAGCGGACTAGCGGCCTACGAGCAGTACTTC.

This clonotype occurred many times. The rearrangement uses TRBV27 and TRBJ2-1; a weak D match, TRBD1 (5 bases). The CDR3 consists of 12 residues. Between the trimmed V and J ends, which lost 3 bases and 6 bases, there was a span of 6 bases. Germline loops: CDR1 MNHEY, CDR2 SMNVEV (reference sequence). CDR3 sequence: CASSFQGNEQFF. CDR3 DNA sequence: TGTGCCAGCAGTTTTCAGGGCAATGAGCAGTTCTTC.

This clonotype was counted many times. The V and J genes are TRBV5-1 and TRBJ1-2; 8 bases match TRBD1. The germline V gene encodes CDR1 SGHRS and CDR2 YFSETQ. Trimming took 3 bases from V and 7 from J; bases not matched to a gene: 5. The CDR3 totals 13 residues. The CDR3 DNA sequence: TGCGCCAGCAGCTCCGGACAGGGAGTTGGCTACACCTTC. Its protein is CASSSGQGVGYTF.

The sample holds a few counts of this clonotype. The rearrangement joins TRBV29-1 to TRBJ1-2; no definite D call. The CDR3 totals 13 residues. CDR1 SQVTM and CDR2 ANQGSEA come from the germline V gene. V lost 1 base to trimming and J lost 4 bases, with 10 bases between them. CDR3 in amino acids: CSVEVLRGYGYTF. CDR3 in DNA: TGCAGCGTTGAAGTTCTTCGGGGCTATGGCTACACCTTC.

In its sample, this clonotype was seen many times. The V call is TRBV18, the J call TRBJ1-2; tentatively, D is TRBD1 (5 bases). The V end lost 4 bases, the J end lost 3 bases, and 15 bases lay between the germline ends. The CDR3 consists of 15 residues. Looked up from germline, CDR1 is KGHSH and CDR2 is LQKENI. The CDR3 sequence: CASSHEPGLYYGYTF. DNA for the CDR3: TGTGCCAGCTCACACGAACCGGGACTCTACTATGGCTACACCTTC.

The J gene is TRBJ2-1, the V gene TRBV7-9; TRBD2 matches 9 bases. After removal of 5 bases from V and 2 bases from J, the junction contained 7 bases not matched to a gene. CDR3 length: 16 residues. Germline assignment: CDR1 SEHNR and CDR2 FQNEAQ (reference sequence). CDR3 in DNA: TGTGCCAGCAGCGGGACTAGCAAATACACCTACAATGAGCAGTTCTTC. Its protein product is CASSGTSKYTYNEQFF.

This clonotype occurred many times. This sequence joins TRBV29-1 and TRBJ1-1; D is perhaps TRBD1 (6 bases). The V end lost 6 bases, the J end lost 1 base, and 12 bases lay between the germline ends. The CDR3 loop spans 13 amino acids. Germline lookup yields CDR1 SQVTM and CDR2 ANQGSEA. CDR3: CSVQLRGNTEAFF. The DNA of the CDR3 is TGCAGCGTCCAGCTCAGGGGGAACACTGAAGCTTTCTTT.

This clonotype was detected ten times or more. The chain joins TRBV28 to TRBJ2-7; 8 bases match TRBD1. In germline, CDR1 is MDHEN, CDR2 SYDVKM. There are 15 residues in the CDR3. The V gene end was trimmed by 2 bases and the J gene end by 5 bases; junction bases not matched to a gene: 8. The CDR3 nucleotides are TGTGCCAGCAGTTTAGTCCGACAGGGGCGGAACGAGCAGTACTTC. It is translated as CASSLVRQGRNEQYF.

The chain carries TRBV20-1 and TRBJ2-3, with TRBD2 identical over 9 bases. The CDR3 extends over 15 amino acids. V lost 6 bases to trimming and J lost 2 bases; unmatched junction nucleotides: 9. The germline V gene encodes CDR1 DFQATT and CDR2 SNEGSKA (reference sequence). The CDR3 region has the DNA TGCAGTGCCCGCCCTCCGGGACTAGCCACAGATACGCAGTATTTT. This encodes CSARPPGLATDTQYF.

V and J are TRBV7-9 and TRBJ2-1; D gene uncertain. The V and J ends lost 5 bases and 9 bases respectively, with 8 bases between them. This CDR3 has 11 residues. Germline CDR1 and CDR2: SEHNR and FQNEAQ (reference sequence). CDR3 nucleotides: TGTGCCAGCAGCCCAAGCAGTGAGCAGTTCTTC. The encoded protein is CASSPSSEQFF.